This entry lists 25 T cell receptor beta chains sequenced from one sample in a study of CD8 T cells in Susac syndrome. Random hexamers were used to reverse transcribe an amount of roughly 0.5 to 1 ug RNA. Each CDR3 protein gets one entry after TCRdb re-called the immunoSEQ multiplex PCR reads with MiXCR. Among 400,000 to 550,000 distinct CDR3 sequences, approximately 85% were seen once, and the ten largest hold about 0.12%. Specimen: CD8+ T cells from PBMCs. Source of these receptors: a human donor with multiple sclerosis.

The CDR3 spells CASSETKTEAFF. The CDR3 bases are TGTGCCAGCAGTGAGACCAAAACTGAAGCTTTCTTT. The rearrangement uses TRBV6-1 and TRBJ1-1; D uncertain. Per the germline V gene, CDR1 is MNHNS and CDR2 is SASEGT. The CDR3 runs to 12 residues. V gave up 3 bases and J gave up 5 bases, with 7 bases separating them.

V is TRBV29-1 and J is TRBJ2-7; the match to TRBD1 covers 10 bases. J gave up 3 bases and V 2 bases, and 10 bases lay outside the gene matches. CDR1 and CDR2 from the germline V gene are SQVTM and ANQGSEA. The CDR3 runs 16 residues. DNA of the CDR3: TGCAGCGTTGAAACAGGGGGCCGGACAGGGGGCTACGAGCAGTACTTC. This codes for CSVETGGRTGGYEQYF.

The chain is built from TRBV27 and TRBJ2-1, with a tentative D call TRBD1 (6 bases). The V and J ends lost 2 bases and 15 bases respectively, with 14 bases between them. Germline V gene lookup returns CDR1 MNHEY and CDR2 SMNVEV (reference sequence). CDR3 length: 12 amino acids. CDR3 DNA: TGTGCCAGCAGTTTAATTTCAGGGGTTACGTTCTTC. It yields the protein CASSLISGVTFF.

The V and J genes are TRBV27 and TRBJ1-6; D is ambiguous. Germline CDR1 reads MNHEY; CDR2 reads SMNVEV (reference sequence). The CDR3 length is 14 residues. V lost 3 bases and J lost 10, with 13 bases in between. CDR3 DNA sequence: TGTGCCAGCAGTTTCTTCAGGAGTGACTCACCCCTCCACTTT. Translating it yields CASSFFRSDSPLHF.

V usage is TRBV2 and J usage is TRBJ2-7; possible D gene TRBD2, 5 bases. The germline V gene encodes CDR1 SNHLY and CDR2 FYNNEI. Trimming took 0 bases from V and 4 from J, leaving 22 bases between them. The CDR3 covers 18 residues. The CDR3 coding sequence is TGTGCCAGCAGTGAAGCGCTTAGCGTGGACTTGGTACAATACGAGCAGTACTTC. It translates to CASSEALSVDLVQYEQYF.

The CDR3 DNA reads as TGTGCCACCAGCAGGAATAGGGGAGGCACCGGGGAGCTGTTTTTT. It yields the protein CATSRNRGGTGELFF. The chain couples TRBV15 to TRBJ2-2, with D possibly being TRBD2 (6 bases). The V gene lost 3 bases and the J gene lost 4 bases, with 12 bases spanning the gap. The CDR3 is made up of 15 amino acids. Germline V gene lookup returns CDR1 LNHNV and CDR2 YYDKDF (reference sequence).

The chain has TRBV7-6 and TRBJ1-3; TRBD1 matches 8 bases. Trimming at V came to 4 bases and at J to 0 bases, leaving 11 bases not matched to a gene. The germline V gene encodes CDR1 SGHVS and CDR2 FNYEAQ. The CDR3 runs 18 residues. The CDR3 loop is CASSSLGGTGGSGNTIYF. The CDR3 bases are TGTGCCAGCAGCTCCCTGGGGGGAACAGGGGGCTCTGGAAACACCATATATTTT.

The CDR3 DNA sequence: TGCGCCAGCAGCTTGGGCCGACAGGGTCCCTACGAGCAGTACTTC. It codes for CASSLGRQGPYEQYF. The rearrangement uses TRBV5-1 and TRBJ2-7, with 7 bases that match TRBD1. V gave up 0 bases and J gave up 2 bases; unmatched junction bases: 5. CDR1 is SGHRS and CDR2 is YFSETQ in the germline V gene. CDR3 length: 15 amino acids.

This chain uses TRBV6-6 with TRBJ2-7; TRBD1 aligns across 10 bases. Per the germline V gene, CDR1 is MNHNY and CDR2 is SVGAGI (reference sequence). Losses at the gene ends were 4 bases for V and 4 bases for J; bases not matched to a gene: 10. This CDR3 comprises 16 residues. CDR3 DNA: TGTGCCAGCAGTTCACCACCGGGACAGGGGTGGTACGAGCAGTACTTC. This sequence encodes CASSSPPGQGWYEQYF.

V and J are TRBV27 and TRBJ2-2; D is undetermined. This CDR3 comprises 17 residues. V was cut by 2 bases and J by 3 bases, with 16 bases left in between. Germline V gene data show CDR1 as MNHEY and CDR2 as SMNVEV (reference sequence). This CDR3 is CASSLITRVTYTGELFF. CDR3 coding DNA: TGTGCCAGCAGTTTAATCACCCGGGTCACGTACACCGGGGAGCTGTTTTTT.

The chain combines TRBV4-1 with TRBJ2-2; possibly TRBD1 or TRBD2 for D (5 bases each). The CDR3 has 15 amino acids. Germline CDR1 MGHRA, CDR2 YSYEKL. Trimming took 1 base from V and 4 from J, leaving 10 bases between them. CDR3 residues: CASSQGLGVTGELFF. The CDR3 nucleotides are TGCGCCAGCAGCCAAGGATTGGGGGTCACCGGGGAGCTGTTTTTT.

The CDR3 region is CASSLVVAGEYNEQFF. Written as DNA, the CDR3 is TGCGCCAGCAGCTTGGTGGTAGCGGGGGAGTACAATGAGCAGTTCTTC. This rearrangement joins TRBV5-1 to TRBJ2-1; 9 bases are shared with TRBD2. CDR1 is SGHRS and CDR2 is YFSETQ in the germline V gene. The CDR3 is made up of 16 amino acids. V shed 0 bases and J 4 bases; nucleotides not matched to a gene: 5.

The V and J genes are TRBV2 and TRBJ2-7; no reliable D call. Deletions cut 7 bases from V and 3 bases from J, with 10 bases between. CDR3 length: 12 residues. Germline-derived CDR1 and CDR2 are SNHLY and FYNNEI. This chain's CDR3 is CASTAVDYEQYF. Written as DNA, the CDR3 is TGTGCCAGCACCGCGGTGGACTACGAGCAGTACTTC.

J is TRBJ2-7 and V is TRBV2; the D is unclear. This CDR3 has 13 amino acids. The V and J ends lost 7 bases and 3 bases respectively, with 13 bases between them. Germline V gene lookup returns CDR1 SNHLY and CDR2 FYNNEI. The CDR3 sequence is CASISREFYEQYF. The CDR3 DNA sequence: TGTGCCAGCATCTCTCGCGAGTTCTACGAGCAGTACTTC.

This clonotype has a handful of counts. The chain uses TRBV27 and TRBJ2-1, with 10 bases lining up with TRBD1. The CDR3 is 15 amino acids. J was trimmed by 6 bases and V by 1 base; bases with no gene match: 3. Germline CDR1 and CDR2: MNHEY and SMNVEV (reference sequence). For the CDR3, the DNA is TGTGCCAGCAGTTTATTTGGGACAGGGGTCAATGAGCAGTTCTTC. Its translation: CASSLFGTGVNEQFF.

The chain uses TRBV12-3 or TRBV12-4 and TRBJ2-1; no definite D call. V dropped 10 bases and J dropped 0 bases, with 16 bases sitting between them. This CDR3 is built from 15 residues. CDR3 protein: CATQFDGNSYNEQFF. In DNA, the CDR3 is TGTGCCACTCAGTTCGACGGTAACTCCTACAATGAGCAGTTCTTC.

The rearrangement links TRBV2 to TRBJ1-6; 11 bases are a match to TRBD1. The V and J ends lost 5 bases and 7 bases, in that order; junction bases with no gene match: 13. CDR1 is SNHLY and CDR2 is FYNNEI in the germline V gene. This CDR3 is 18 amino acids long. The CDR3 is CASSFDTGQGAFNSPLHF. The DNA for the CDR3 is TGTGCCAGCAGTTTCGATACAGGACAGGGGGCGTTCAATTCACCCCTCCACTTT.

The chain uses TRBV27 and TRBJ2-1, with D tentatively TRBD2 (6 bases). The CDR3 is 15 amino acids. Germline V gene sequence: CDR1 MNHEY, CDR2 SMNVEV (reference sequence). Trimming shortened V by 5 bases and J by 5 bases, and 16 bases separated the two germline ends. CDR3 residues: CASSTIGGVNNEQFF. CDR3 DNA: TGTGCCAGCAGTACAATCGGAGGGGTCAACAATGAGCAGTTCTTC.

The chain joins TRBV10-2 to TRBJ2-5; TRBD2 aligns across 7 bases. The CDR3 runs to 18 residues. Germline CDR1 WSHSY, CDR2 SAAADI. Trimming removed 1 base from V and 3 bases from J; junction bases left unmatched: 14. CDR3 bases: TGCGCCAGCAGTGAGTGTTGTTTGGGTCTAGCGGACAAAGAGACCCAGTACTTC. Translated: CASSECCLGLADKETQYF.

This rearrangement joins TRBV7-9 to TRBJ2-2; D perhaps matches TRBD2 (5 bases). Germline CDR1 is SEHNR and CDR2 is FQNEAQ (reference sequence). V was shortened by 6 bases and J by 4 bases, with 12 bases between the two germline ends. There are 14 residues in the CDR3. The CDR3 DNA is TGTGCCAGCAGGAAAGGTCGGGGCACCGGGGAGCTGTTTTTT. Translated, it gives CASRKGRGTGELFF. The full variable domain, in which reference TRBV7-9 and TRBJ2-2 provide the parts outside the CDR3, is DTGVSQNPRHKITKRGQNVTFRCDPISEHNRLYWYRQTLGQGPEFLTYFQNEAQLEKSRLLSDRFSAERPKGSFSTLEIQRTEQGDSAMYLCASRKGRGTGELFFGEGSRLTVL.

The chain combines TRBV27 with TRBJ2-7; 7 bases fit TRBD1. Trimming at V came to 6 bases and at J to 1 base, leaving 6 bases not matched to a gene. Looked up from germline, CDR1 is MNHEY and CDR2 is SMNVEV (reference sequence). The CDR3 is made up of 14 amino acids. This CDR3 reads CASSLMTGSYEQYF. The CDR3 nucleotides read TGTGCCAGCAGCCTAATGACAGGGTCCTACGAGCAGTACTTC.

The CDR3 spells CASSLDVGVADEQYF. The DNA for the CDR3 is TGTGCCAGCAGCTTAGATGTGGGGGTGGCCGACGAGCAGTACTTC. This sequence joins TRBV11-2 and TRBJ2-7, with D possibly being TRBD1 or TRBD2 (5 bases each). CDR3 size: 15 residues. Germline V gives CDR1 SGHAT, CDR2 FQNNGV. V dropped 0 bases and J dropped 5 bases, with 14 bases sitting between them.

V gene TRBV18 combines with J gene TRBJ2-5; D unresolved. V lost 0 bases and J lost 0, with 2 bases in between. This CDR3 contains 13 residues. CDR1 is KGHSH and CDR2 is LQKENI in the germline V gene. The CDR3 nucleotides read TGTGCCAGCTCACCACCTGACCAAGAGACCCAGTACTTC. Protein product: CASSPPDQETQYF.

This chain uses TRBV6-1 with TRBJ1-1, with D possibly being TRBD1 (6 bases). Deletions cut 6 bases from V and 1 base from J, with 18 bases between. Germline V gene sequence: CDR1 MNHNS, CDR2 SASEGT. The CDR3 extends over 16 amino acids. The CDR3 spells CASSFGQSGGNTEAFF. CDR3 bases: TGTGCCAGCAGCTTCGGACAGTCTGGGGGGAACACTGAAGCTTTCTTT.

The chain joins TRBV12-3 or TRBV12-4 to TRBJ2-2, with TRBD2 identical over 10 bases. The CDR3 spans 16 residues. J was trimmed by 1 base and V by 3 bases; bases with no gene match: 2. As DNA, the CDR3 is TGTGCCAGCAGTTTGACTAGCGGGCTGAACACCGGGGAGCTGTTTTTT. Protein product: CASSLTSGLNTGELFF.